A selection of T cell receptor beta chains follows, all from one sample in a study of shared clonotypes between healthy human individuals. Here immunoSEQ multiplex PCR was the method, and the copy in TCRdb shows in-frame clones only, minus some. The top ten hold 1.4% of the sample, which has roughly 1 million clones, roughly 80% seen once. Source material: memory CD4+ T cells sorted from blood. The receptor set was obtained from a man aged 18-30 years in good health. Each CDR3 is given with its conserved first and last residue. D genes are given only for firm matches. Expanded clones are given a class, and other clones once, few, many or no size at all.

CDR3 DNA: TGTGCCAGTAGTCTTCAGGTTAGCACTGAAGCTTTCTTT
CDR3 protein: CASSLQVSTEAFF
J gene: TRBJ1-1
clone size: NA
D gene: NA
V gene: TRBV19

CDR3 DNA: TGTGCCACCAGCAGAGAGGCAAACATGAACACTGAAGCTTTCTTT
CDR3 protein: CATSREANMNTEAFF
J gene: TRBJ1-1
clone size: NA
D gene: NA
V gene: TRBV15

CDR3 DNA: TGTGCCTCCGGGGGGACTGGAAACACCATATATTTT
CDR3 protein: CASGGTGNTIYF
J gene: TRBJ1-3
clone size: NA
D gene: NA
V gene: TRBV2

CDR3 DNA: TGTGCCAGCAGCTTCTCCGCAGGGGACGGCTACGAGCAGTACTTC
CDR3 protein: CASSFSAGDGYEQYF
J gene: TRBJ2-7
clone size: NA
D gene: NA
V gene: TRBV7-9

CDR3 DNA: TGCGCCAGCAGCTTGGAGGGACAGGAAAATCAGCCCCAGCATTTT
CDR3 protein: CASSLEGQENQPQHF
J gene: TRBJ1-5
clone size: NA
D gene: TRBD1
V gene: TRBV5-1

CDR3 DNA: TGTGCCAGCACCCTACAGGGGGCTGGGGCCAACGTCCTGACTTTC
CDR3 protein: CASTLQGAGANVLTF
J gene: TRBJ2-6
clone size: NA
D gene: TRBD1
V gene: TRBV5-8

CDR3 DNA: TGCGCCAGCATCAAAGGACAGGGGACAGATACGCAGTATTTT
CDR3 protein: CASIKGQGTDTQYF
J gene: TRBJ2-3
clone size: NA
D gene: TRBD1
V gene: TRBV10-2

CDR3 DNA: TGTGCCATCACCCCAGGACTAGCGGGAGGGAGTGGGTCCTACAATGAGCAGTTCTTC
CDR3 protein: CAITPGLAGGSGSYNEQFF
J gene: TRBJ2-1
clone size: NA
D gene: TRBD2
V gene: TRBV10-3

CDR3 DNA: TGTGCCAGCAGTGTTCAGGGGCGGGAGACCCAGTACTTC
CDR3 protein: CASSVQGRETQYF
J gene: TRBJ2-5
clone size: NA
D gene: NA
V gene: TRBV6-1

CDR3 DNA: TGTGCCAGCTCACCGGACCCACCGGGGGTGACGAAAGCTTTCTTT
CDR3 protein: CASSPDPPGVTKAFF
J gene: TRBJ1-1
clone size: NA
D gene: NA
V gene: TRBV18

CDR3 DNA: TGCAGCGTTGTCAGGGCCGGAGACGAGCAGTACTTC
CDR3 protein: CSVVRAGDEQYF
J gene: TRBJ2-7
clone size: once
D gene: NA
V gene: TRBV29-1

CDR3 DNA: TGTGCCAGTAGTCTCGGGGCCGGGGAGCTGTTTTTT
CDR3 protein: CASSLGAGELFF
J gene: TRBJ2-2
clone size: NA
D gene: NA
V gene: TRBV19

CDR3 DNA: TGTGCCAGCAGCTTAATCGAGAGCCGGAATTCACCCCTCCACTTT
CDR3 protein: CASSLIESRNSPLHF
J gene: TRBJ1-6
clone size: NA
D gene: NA
V gene: TRBV7-2

CDR3 DNA: TGTGCCAGCAGTTATGCGGGAGGGGGCACAGATACGCAGTATTTT
CDR3 protein: CASSYAGGGTDTQYF
J gene: TRBJ2-3
clone size: NA
D gene: TRBD2
V gene: TRBV6-5

CDR3 DNA: TGCGCCAGCAGCCGGACTAGCGGGGGGTCCTACTACGAGCAGTACTTC
CDR3 protein: CASSRTSGGSYYEQYF
J gene: TRBJ2-7
clone size: NA
D gene: TRBD2
V gene: TRBV5-1

CDR3 DNA: TGTGCCAGCAAGAGTAGCGGGGGCGGGGAGACCCAGTACTTC
CDR3 protein: CASKSSGGGETQYF
J gene: TRBJ2-5
clone size: NA
D gene: TRBD2
V gene: TRBV28

CDR3 DNA: TGTGCCAGCAGCCTAGGGTCTGGGGAGACCCAGTACTTC
CDR3 protein: CASSLGSGETQYF
J gene: TRBJ2-5
clone size: NA
D gene: NA
V gene: TRBV5-4

CDR3 DNA: TGTGCCAGCAGTTTGCAGGGACTAGGGAACAATGAGCAGTTCTTC
CDR3 protein: CASSLQGLGNNEQFF
J gene: TRBJ2-1
clone size: NA
D gene: TRBD2
V gene: TRBV27

CDR3 DNA: TGTGCCAGCAGCTTAGTGAGTCGGGGGGGGCACAGTGAGCAGTTCTTC
CDR3 protein: CASSLVSRGGHSEQFF
J gene: TRBJ2-1
clone size: once
D gene: TRBD2
V gene: TRBV11-3

CDR3 DNA: TGTGCCAGCAGCCGCGCCGGGACAGGGGATAATTCACCCCTCCACTTT
CDR3 protein: CASSRAGTGDNSPLHF
J gene: TRBJ1-6
clone size: NA
D gene: TRBD1
V gene: TRBV7-2

CDR3 DNA: TGTGCCAGCAGCGTAGAAGGGGGGCCCTCCTACGAGCAGTACTTC
CDR3 protein: CASSVEGGPSYEQYF
J gene: TRBJ2-7
clone size: once
D gene: NA
V gene: TRBV9

CDR3 DNA: TGTGCCAGCAGCCAGTGGGTTACTAGCACAGATACGCAGTATTTT
CDR3 protein: CASSQWVTSTDTQYF
J gene: TRBJ2-3
clone size: NA
D gene: NA
V gene: TRBV7-2

CDR3 DNA: TGCGCCAGCAGCCTGGGACAGCTCAACGAGCAGTACTTC
CDR3 protein: CASSLGQLNEQYF
J gene: TRBJ2-7
clone size: NA
D gene: TRBD1
V gene: TRBV5-1

CDR3 DNA: TGCAGCGTTGAAGGGGAACAGGGCCGGGACACGCAGTATTTT
CDR3 protein: CSVEGEQGRDTQYF
J gene: TRBJ2-3
clone size: NA
D gene: NA
V gene: TRBV29-1

CDR3 DNA: TGTGCCAGCTCACCTTTCAGTTACAATGAGCAGTTCTTC
CDR3 protein: CASSPFSYNEQFF
J gene: TRBJ2-1
clone size: NA
D gene: NA
V gene: TRBV18